This entry lists 25 T cell receptor beta chains sequenced from one sample in a study of molecular identifiers for immune sequencing clone quantification. TCRdb used MiXCR to reprocess the PCR reads, holding one entry per CDR3 protein. The repertoire holds approximately 670,000 distinct CDR3 sequences, less than 20% seen once, with roughly 0.83% in the top ten. Sequenced input: naive CD8+ T cells from blood, with Jurkat cell RNA spiked in. Documented subset: FACS-sorted CD8+CD4-CCR7+CD45RA+ naive T cells. Every receptor here comes from a human donor in good health. Some libraries in this study had Jurkat cell RNA spiked in.

This clonotype occurred many times. The genes are TRBV4-1 and TRBJ2-3; no firm D call. This CDR3 is 13 amino acids long. Trimming removed 1 base from V and 6 bases from J, with 8 bases in between. CDR1 and CDR2 (germline): MGHRA, YSYEKL. This chain's CDR3 is CASSQALVDTQYF. The CDR3 DNA follows: TGCGCCAGCAGCCAAGCCCTCGTGGATACGCAGTATTTT.

In this sample, this clonotype turned up many times. The chain recombines TRBV20-1 with TRBJ2-7; TRBD1 aligns across 7 bases. With V trimmed by 4 bases and J by 7 bases, 13 bases remained unmatched. Looked up from germline, CDR1 is DFQATT and CDR2 is SNEGSKA (reference sequence). The CDR3 contains 14 residues. The CDR3, as DNA: TGCAGTGCTAAGCCCCGACAGGGATCGGAGGAGCAGTACTTC. Translated, it gives CSAKPRQGSEEQYF.

At least ten counts were recorded for this clonotype. This chain connects TRBV9 to TRBJ1-1; D is undetermined. The length of the CDR3 is 12 residues. Germline V lookup: CDR1 SGDLS, CDR2 YYNGEE. V was clipped by 3 bases and J by 6 bases, with 9 bases between them. The CDR3 DNA sequence: TGTGCCAGCAGCGAGGGCTCGGCTGAAGCTTTCTTT. Its protein is CASSEGSAEAFF.

In this sample, this clonotype turned up a few times. The chain joins TRBV27 to TRBJ1-1; a weak D match, TRBD1 (6 bases). Germline loops: CDR1 MNHEY, CDR2 SMNVEV (reference sequence). The CDR3 loop spans 14 amino acids. V lost 2 bases and J lost 3, with 10 bases in between. CDR3 nucleotides: TGTGCCAGCAGTTTACTGTCAGGGGACACTGAAGCTTTCTTT. Amino acids: CASSLLSGDTEAFF.

Points on this clonotype: This may arise from a read error, as a much more abundant clone is one base away. The conserved phenylalanine or tryptophan normally closing the CDR3 is absent here, so this likely arose from a read error. V usage is TRBV6-6 and J usage is TRBJ2-1; tentative D call: TRBD1 (5 bases). V was shortened by 6 bases and J by 2 bases, with 11 bases between the two germline ends. This CDR3 region has 14 residues. The germline V gene has CDR1 MNHNY and CDR2 SVGAGI (reference sequence). The CDR3 DNA is TGTGCCAGCAGGAAAGACAGAACCTACAATGAGCAGTTCCTC. This encodes CASRKDRTYNEQFL.

This chain uses TRBV4-3 with TRBJ2-3, with TRBD2 matching over 9 bases. Trimming removed 0 bases from V and 2 bases from J; junction bases left unmatched: 6. The CDR3 spans 17 residues. Germline CDR1 and CDR2: LGHNA and YSLEER. The CDR3 DNA follows: TGCGCCAGCAGCCAAGATCCTAGACTAGCGGCCACAGATACGCAGTATTTT. Protein sequence: CASSQDPRLAATDTQYF.

In regard to this clonotype: Just one base apart from a much larger clone, this may be a read error. The rearrangement uses TRBV7-8 and TRBJ2-3; D tentatively reads TRBD1 or TRBD2 (5 bases each). V was cut by 5 bases and J by 1 base, with 13 bases left in between. CDR1 is SGHVS and CDR2 is FQNEAQ in the germline V gene. This CDR3 has 15 residues. Here the CDR3 DNA reads TGTGCCAGCAGCGGAACCGGGACGCGCACAGATACGCAGTATTTT. This translates into CASSGTGTRTDTQYF.

In its sample, this clonotype was seen many times. CDR3: CASSLGLAGGPKQETQYF. The CDR3 nucleotides read TGTGCCAGCAGCTTAGGACTAGCGGGAGGGCCAAAGCAAGAGACCCAGTACTTC. This chain links TRBV7-6 with TRBJ2-5; 14 nucleotides agree with TRBD2. V was pared by 1 base and J by 2 bases, with 6 bases of the junction left unmatched. Germline lookup yields CDR1 SGHVS and CDR2 FNYEAQ. This CDR3 comprises 18 residues.

The gene calls are TRBV13 and TRBJ1-2; perhaps TRBD1 as D (5 bases). Germline V gives CDR1 PRHDT, CDR2 FYEKMQ (reference sequence). The CDR3 loop spans 16 amino acids. Between the trimmed V and J ends, which lost 5 bases and 3 bases, there was a span of 19 bases. The CDR3 DNA is TGTGCCAGCAGCCCGTCCGGACATAGCCCCCACTATGGCTACACCTTC. Its translation is CASSPSGHSPHYGYTF.

The sample holds a few counts of this clonotype. Given the absence of the conserved phenylalanine or tryptophan at the CDR3 end, a read error is likely. V is TRBV28 and J is TRBJ2-1; 7 bases are shared with TRBD2. Per germline, CDR1 MDHEN and CDR2 SYDVKM. The CDR3 length is 14 residues. The V segment lost 3 bases and the J segment 8 bases; nucleotides outside the gene matches: 7. The CDR3 is CASSFGGGADEQFL. DNA for the CDR3: TGTGCCAGCAGTTTCGGGGGAGGGGCGGATGAGCAGTTCCTC.

This clonotype appeared a single time. A much larger clone lies one base from this, so it may be a read error. This chain uses TRBV20-1 with TRBJ2-7, with 8 bases lining up with TRBD1. Germline lookup yields CDR1 DFQATT and CDR2 SNEGSKA (reference sequence). This CDR3 comprises 12 residues. V lost 5 bases and J lost 5; bases outside the gene matches: 5. CDR3 bases: TGCAGTGCTGTTGGACAGGGCCACGAGCAGTACTTC. This sequence encodes CSAVGQGHEQYF.

A note on this clonotype: A read error may explain this, as a much larger clone is one base away. The chain joins TRBV7-9 to TRBJ1-4; D gene ambiguous. The germline V and J ends were trimmed by 0 bases and 6 bases, with 17 bases remaining between them. The CDR3 is made up of 17 amino acids. Per the germline V gene, CDR1 is SEHNR and CDR2 is FQNEAQ (reference sequence). The CDR3 loop is CASSLAGGTGRDEKLFF. The CDR3, as DNA: TGTGCCAGCAGCTTAGCGGGAGGAACGGGTCGGGATGAAAAACTGTTTTTT.

Notes on this clonotype: A much larger clonotype is one base distant, so this may be a read error. The rearrangement links TRBV30 to TRBJ1-1, with D possibly TRBD1 on 5 matching bases. Germline assignment: CDR1 GTSNPN and CDR2 SVGIG (reference sequence). The CDR3 consists of 13 residues. This CDR3 reads CARSPTGNTEAFF. CDR3 DNA sequence: TGTGCCCGGAGTCCCACAGGTAACACTGAAGCTTTCTTT.

This clonotype was counted between two and nine times. The V and J genes are TRBV19 and TRBJ1-5, with D unresolved. In germline, CDR1 is LNHDA, CDR2 SQIVND (reference sequence). The CDR3 consists of 17 residues. The V end lost 4 bases, the J end lost 1 base, and 17 bases lay between the germline ends. CDR3 amino acids: CASSKSPQGMSNQPQHF. The CDR3 DNA is TGTGCCAGTAGTAAATCCCCCCAAGGGATGAGCAATCAGCCCCAGCATTTT.

This clonotype was seen many times. CDR3 in amino acids: CSARGQLSYEQYF. CDR3 sequence (DNA): TGCAGTGCTAGAGGACAGCTCTCCTACGAGCAGTACTTC. The chain recombines TRBV20-1 with TRBJ2-7; D is perhaps TRBD1 (5 bases). Germline values: CDR1 DFQATT, CDR2 SNEGSKA (reference sequence). The V end lost 1 base, the J end lost 0 bases, and 7 bases lay between the germline ends. This CDR3 has 13 amino acids.

This clonotype was counted at least ten times. The V and J genes are TRBV7-9 and TRBJ2-3; no definite D call. Germline CDR1 reads SEHNR; CDR2 reads FQNEAQ (reference sequence). The CDR3 sequence is 15 residues long. V was cut by 4 bases and J by 2 bases, with 13 bases left in between. In nucleotides, the CDR3 is TGTGCCAGCAGCTCCCAGGACCACAACACAGATACGCAGTATTTT. This encodes CASSSQDHNTDTQYF.

The chain links TRBV7-6 to TRBJ2-7, with D perhaps being TRBD1 or TRBD2 (5 bases each). CDR1 and CDR2 from the germline V gene are SGHVS and FNYEAQ. Trimming left V 0 bases short and J 3 bases short, with 12 bases between. This CDR3 comprises 15 residues. DNA for the CDR3: TGTGCCAGCAGCTTAGCGCTGATGGGGGTCTACGAGCAGTACTTC. This gives the protein CASSLALMGVYEQYF.

This clonotype was counted many times. This chain joins TRBV27 and TRBJ1-2, with no clear D. Trimming shortened V by 2 bases and J by 4 bases, and 17 bases separated the two germline ends. The CDR3 consists of 16 residues. Germline values: CDR1 MNHEY, CDR2 SMNVEV (reference sequence). CDR3 sequence reads: CASSLARRKLLYGYTF. The CDR3 bases are TGTGCCAGCAGTTTAGCCAGGCGGAAACTTCTCTATGGCTACACCTTC.

Many counts were recorded for this clonotype. The gene calls are TRBV5-1 and TRBJ2-5; TRBD1 aligns across 7 bases. Germline trimming cut 1 base from V and 7 bases from J; bases unmatched to any gene: 10. The germline gives CDR1 SGHRS, CDR2 YFSETQ. The CDR3 is 15 amino acids. The CDR3 DNA reads as TGCGCCAGCAGCTTGTGGGACAGCCTGATGGGGACCCAGTACTTC. Residues: CASSLWDSLMGTQYF.

Concerning this clonotype itself: Given a much more abundant clone one base away, this may be a read error. The chain has TRBV20-1 and TRBJ2-2; D uncertain. Germline CDR1 and CDR2: DFQATT and SNEGSKA (reference sequence). This CDR3 region has 15 residues. CDR3 sequence reads: CSASPLVANTAELFF. CDR3 in DNA: TGCAGTGCTAGCCCCTTGGTCGCGAACACCGCGGAGCTGTTTTTT.

This clonotype showed up many times. The chain couples TRBV5-1 to TRBJ1-2; D possibly corresponds to TRBD1 (5 bases). There are 13 residues in the CDR3. Germline CDR1 and CDR2: SGHRS and YFSETQ. V lost 4 bases and J 4 bases, leaving 11 bases between the germline ends. CDR3 region: CASSLGDLYGYTF. The CDR3 nucleotides read TGCGCCAGCAGCCTGGGGGACCTCTATGGCTACACCTTC.

At least ten counts were recorded for this clonotype. The chain carries TRBV20-1 and TRBJ2-7, with a tentative D call TRBD1 (6 bases). With 4 bases removed from V and 3 bases from J, the gap between germline ends came to 10 bases. CDR1 and CDR2 from the germline V gene are DFQATT and SNEGSKA (reference sequence). This CDR3 spans 12 amino acids. The CDR3 loop is CSATGGGYEQYF. In nucleotides, the CDR3 is TGCAGTGCTACTGGGGGCGGCTACGAGCAGTACTTC.

There are many counts of this clonotype. The chain uses TRBV6-2 or TRBV6-3 and TRBJ2-1, with TRBD2 matching over 14 bases. Germline V lookup: CDR1 MNHEY, CDR2 SVGEGT. The ends lost 7 bases at V and 3 bases at J; junction bases unmatched: 5. CDR3 length equals 16 residues. The CDR3 region has the DNA TGTGCCAGCACCGAGGGACTAGCGGGAGACTACAATGAGCAGTTCTTC. Protein sequence: CASTEGLAGDYNEQFF.

This chain uses TRBV19 with TRBJ2-7; TRBD1 aligns across 8 bases. CDR3 length: 16 amino acids. CDR1 is LNHDA and CDR2 is SQIVND in the germline V gene (reference sequence). J gave up 4 bases and V 0 bases, and 8 bases lay outside the gene matches. As DNA, the CDR3 is TGTGCCAGTAGTATAGACCACAGGGGGTTAGTATACGAGCAGTACTTC. The encoded protein is CASSIDHRGLVYEQYF. Drawing the rest from reference TRBV19 and TRBJ2-7, the complete variable domain is DGGITQSPKYLFRKEGQNVTLSCEQNLNHDAMYWYRQDPGQGLRLIYYSQIVNDFQKGDIAEGYSVSREKKESFPLTVTSAQKNPTAFYLCASSIDHRGLVYEQYFGPGTRLTVT.

This clonotype was observed a handful of times. The chain recombines TRBV2 with TRBJ1-6; TRBD1 agrees at 9 bases. There are 15 residues in the CDR3. CDR1 is SNHLY and CDR2 is FYNNEI in the germline V gene. Trimming cost V 10 bases and J 0 bases; bases outside gene matches: 4. The CDR3 DNA follows: TGTGCCAACACGGACAGGGGCTCCTATAATTCACCCCTCCACTTT. Translating it yields CANTDRGSYNSPLHF.